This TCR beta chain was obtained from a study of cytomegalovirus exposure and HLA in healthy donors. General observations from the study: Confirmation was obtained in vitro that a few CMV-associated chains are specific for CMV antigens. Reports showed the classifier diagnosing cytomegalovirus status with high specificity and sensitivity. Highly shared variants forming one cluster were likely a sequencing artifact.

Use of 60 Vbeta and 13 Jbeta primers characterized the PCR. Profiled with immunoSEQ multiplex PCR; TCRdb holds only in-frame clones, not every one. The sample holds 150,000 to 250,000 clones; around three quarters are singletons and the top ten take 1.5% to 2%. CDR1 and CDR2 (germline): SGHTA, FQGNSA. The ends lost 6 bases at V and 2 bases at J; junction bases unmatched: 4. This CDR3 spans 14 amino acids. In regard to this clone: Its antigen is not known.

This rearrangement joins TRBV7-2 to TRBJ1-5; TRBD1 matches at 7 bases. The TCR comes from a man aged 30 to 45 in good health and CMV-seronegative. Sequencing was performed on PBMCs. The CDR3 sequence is CASRSQGGNQPQHF. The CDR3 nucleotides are TGTGCCAGCAGGTCGCAGGGGGGCAATCAGCCCCAGCATTTT.